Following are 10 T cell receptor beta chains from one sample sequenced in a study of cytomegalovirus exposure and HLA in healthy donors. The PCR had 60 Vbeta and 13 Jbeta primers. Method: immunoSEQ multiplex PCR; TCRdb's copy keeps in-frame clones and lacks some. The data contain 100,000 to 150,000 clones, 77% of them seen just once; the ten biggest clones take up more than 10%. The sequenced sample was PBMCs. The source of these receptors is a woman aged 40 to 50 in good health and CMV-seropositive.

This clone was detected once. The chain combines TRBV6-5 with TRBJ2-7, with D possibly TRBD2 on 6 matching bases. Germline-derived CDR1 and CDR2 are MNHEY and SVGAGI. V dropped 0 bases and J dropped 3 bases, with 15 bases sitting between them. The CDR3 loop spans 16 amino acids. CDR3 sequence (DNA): TGTGCCAGCAGTTACTCGAGAGGGAGGACACGCTACGAGCAGTACTTC. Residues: CASSYSRGRTRYEQYF.

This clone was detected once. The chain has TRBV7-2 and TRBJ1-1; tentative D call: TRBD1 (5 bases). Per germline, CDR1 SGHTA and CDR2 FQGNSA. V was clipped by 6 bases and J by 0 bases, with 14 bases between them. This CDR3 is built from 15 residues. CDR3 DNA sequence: TGTGCCAGCAGACCCAGGGCCCTGTTGAACACTGAAGCTTTCTTT. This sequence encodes CASRPRALLNTEAFF. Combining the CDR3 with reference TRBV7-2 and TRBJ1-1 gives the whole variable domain GAGVSQSPSNKVTEKGKDVELRCDPISGHTALYWYRQSLGQGLEFLIYFQGNSAPDKSGLPSDRFSAERTGGSVSTLTIQRTQQEDSAVYLCASRPRALLNTEAFFGQGTRLTVV.

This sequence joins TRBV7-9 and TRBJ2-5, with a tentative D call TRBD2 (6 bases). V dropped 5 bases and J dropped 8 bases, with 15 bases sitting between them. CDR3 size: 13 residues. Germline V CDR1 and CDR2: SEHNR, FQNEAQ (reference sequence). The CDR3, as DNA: TGTGCCAGCAGCGCCCTAACGGGAGCTACCCAGTACTTC. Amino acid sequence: CASSALTGATQYF. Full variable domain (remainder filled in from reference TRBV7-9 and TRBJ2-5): DTGVSQNPRHKITKRGQNVTFRCDPISEHNRLYWYRQTLGQGPEFLTYFQNEAQLEKSRLLSDRFSAERPKGSFSTLEIQRTEQGDSAMYLCASSALTGATQYFGPGTRLLVL.

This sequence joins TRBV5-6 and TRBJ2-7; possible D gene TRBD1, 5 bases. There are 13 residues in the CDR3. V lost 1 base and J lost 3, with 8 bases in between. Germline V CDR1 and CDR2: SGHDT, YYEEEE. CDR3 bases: TGTGCCAGCAGCTTGCAGGGTGGCTACGAGCAGTACTTC. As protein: CASSLQGGYEQYF.

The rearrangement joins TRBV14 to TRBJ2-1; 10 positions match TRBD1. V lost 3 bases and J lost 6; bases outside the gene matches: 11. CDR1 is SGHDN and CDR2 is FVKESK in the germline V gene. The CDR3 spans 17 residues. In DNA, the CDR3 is TGTGCCAGCAGCCATGTAATGGGACAGGGGTTCTCCAATGAGCAGTTCTTC. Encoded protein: CASSHVMGQGFSNEQFF.

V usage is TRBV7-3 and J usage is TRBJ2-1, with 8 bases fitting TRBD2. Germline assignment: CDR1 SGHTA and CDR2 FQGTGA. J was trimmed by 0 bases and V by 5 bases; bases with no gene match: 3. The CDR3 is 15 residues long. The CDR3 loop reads CASSTLAASYNEQFF. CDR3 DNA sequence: TGTGCCAGCAGCACACTAGCGGCCTCCTACAATGAGCAGTTCTTC.

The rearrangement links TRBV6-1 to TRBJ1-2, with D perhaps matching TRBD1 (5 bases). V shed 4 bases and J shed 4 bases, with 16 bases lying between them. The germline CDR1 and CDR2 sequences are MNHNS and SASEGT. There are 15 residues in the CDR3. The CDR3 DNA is TGTGCCAGCAGTGGACGACAGTTTCCCTCCTATGGCTACACCTTC. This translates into CASSGRQFPSYGYTF.

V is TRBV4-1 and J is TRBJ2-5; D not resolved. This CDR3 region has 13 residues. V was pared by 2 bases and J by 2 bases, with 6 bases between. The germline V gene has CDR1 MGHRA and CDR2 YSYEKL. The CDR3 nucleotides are TGCGCCAGCAGCCAACCCGGGCAAGAGACCCAGTACTTC. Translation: CASSQPGQETQYF.

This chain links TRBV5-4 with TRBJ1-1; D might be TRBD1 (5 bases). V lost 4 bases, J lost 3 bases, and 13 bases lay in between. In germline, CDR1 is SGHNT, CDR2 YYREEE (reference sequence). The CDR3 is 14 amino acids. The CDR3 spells CASSSTQGYTEAFF. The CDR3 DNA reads TGTGCCAGCAGCAGCACTCAGGGCTACACTGAAGCTTTCTTT.

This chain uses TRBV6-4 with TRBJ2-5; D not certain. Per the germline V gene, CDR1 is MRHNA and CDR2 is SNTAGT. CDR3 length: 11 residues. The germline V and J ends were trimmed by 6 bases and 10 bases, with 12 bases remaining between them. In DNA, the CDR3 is TGTGCCAGCAGCACCCTACCCGGCCAGTACTTC. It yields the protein CASSTLPGQYF.